The present T cell receptor beta chain was sequenced within a study of T cell clonality in common variable immunodeficiency. Study findings and constraints: Shared TCRbeta clones were fewer between CVID subjects than controls. Common variable immunodeficiency TCR beta sequences reportedly had fewer deletions and N-nucleotide insertions.

This table comes from immunoSEQ multiplex PCR, and its TCRdb copy is limited to in-frame clones, with some not included. The data show approximately 28,000 clones, with none appearing a single time. This clone was observed at least ten times. Antigen unknown. With the read ending 3 residues before the CDR3 end, the germline J gene is used to fill in that end. Germline V gene sequence: CDR1 SGHKS, CDR2 YYEKEE (reference sequence). The CDR3 length is 15 residues. V lost 4 bases and J 4 bases, leaving 18 bases between the germline ends. The gene calls are TRBV5-5 and TRBJ2-7; D perhaps matches TRBD2 (8 bases). The sample comprised peripheral blood mononuclear cells. The sequence came from a human donor with common variable immunodeficiency. CDR3 DNA (partial): TGTGCCAGCAGCACGCCCGGGAGGGACAGTTACGAG. It encodes CASSTPGRDSYE. The entire CDR3 is CASSTPGRDSYEQYF. The full variable domain, with the rest looked up from reference TRBV5-5 and TRBJ2-7, is DAGVTQSPTHLIKTRGQQVTLRCSPISGHKSVSWYQQVLGQGPQFIFQYYEKEERGRGNFPDRFSARQFPNYSSELNVNALLLGDSALYLCASSTPGRDSYEQYFGPGTRLTVT.